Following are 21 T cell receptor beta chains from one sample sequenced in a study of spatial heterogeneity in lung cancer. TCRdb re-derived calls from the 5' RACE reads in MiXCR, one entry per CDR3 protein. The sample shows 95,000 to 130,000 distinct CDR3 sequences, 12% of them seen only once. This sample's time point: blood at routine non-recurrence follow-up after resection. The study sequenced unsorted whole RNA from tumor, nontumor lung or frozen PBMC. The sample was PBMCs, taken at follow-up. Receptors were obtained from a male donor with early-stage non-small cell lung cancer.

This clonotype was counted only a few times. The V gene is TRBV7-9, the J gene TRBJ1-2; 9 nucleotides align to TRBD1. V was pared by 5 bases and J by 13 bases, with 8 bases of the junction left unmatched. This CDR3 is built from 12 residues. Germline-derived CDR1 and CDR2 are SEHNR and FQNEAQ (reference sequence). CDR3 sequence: CASSLGQGTSTF. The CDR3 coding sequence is TGTGCCAGCAGCCTAGGACAGGGGACCTCCACCTTC.

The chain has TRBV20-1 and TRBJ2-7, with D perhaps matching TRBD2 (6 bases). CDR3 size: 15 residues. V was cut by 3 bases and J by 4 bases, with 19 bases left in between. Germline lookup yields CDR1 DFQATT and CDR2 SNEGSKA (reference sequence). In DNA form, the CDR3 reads TGCAGTGCTAGCGCTCGACTAGTATCCGTTTACGAGCAGTACTTC. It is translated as CSASARLVSVYEQYF.

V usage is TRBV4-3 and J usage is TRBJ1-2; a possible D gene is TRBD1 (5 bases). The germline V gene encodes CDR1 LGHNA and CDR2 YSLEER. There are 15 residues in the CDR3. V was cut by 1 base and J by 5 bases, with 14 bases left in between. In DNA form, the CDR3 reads TGCGCCAGCAGCCAAGCGTGGGACGGATTATATGGCTACACCTTC. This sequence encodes CASSQAWDGLYGYTF.

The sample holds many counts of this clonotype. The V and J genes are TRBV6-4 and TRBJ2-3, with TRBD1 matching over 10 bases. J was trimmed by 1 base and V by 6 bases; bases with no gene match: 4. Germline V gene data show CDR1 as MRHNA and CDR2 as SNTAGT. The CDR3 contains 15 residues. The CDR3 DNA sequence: TGTGCCAGCAGCGCAGGACAGGGGGGCACAGATACGCAGTATTTT. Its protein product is CASSAGQGGTDTQYF.

The chain's CDR3 is CASSSLAGNAYEQYF. CDR3 bases: TGTGCCAGCAGCTCTCTAGCGGGCAATGCCTACGAGCAGTACTTC. The chain has TRBV7-2 and TRBJ2-7, with 8 positions matching TRBD2. Unmatched junction bases numbered 7, after V lost 4 bases and J lost 2 bases. CDR1 and CDR2 (germline): SGHTA, FQGNSA. This CDR3 region has 15 residues.

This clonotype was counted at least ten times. This chain's CDR3 is CASSRQGRNEQFF. The CDR3, as DNA: TGTGCCAGCAGTCGACAGGGTAGGAATGAGCAGTTCTTC. V and J are TRBV28 and TRBJ2-1; 7 bases are a match to TRBD1. After removal of 5 bases from V and 7 bases from J, the junction contained 5 bases not matched to a gene. This CDR3 comprises 13 residues. The germline V gene has CDR1 MDHEN and CDR2 SYDVKM.

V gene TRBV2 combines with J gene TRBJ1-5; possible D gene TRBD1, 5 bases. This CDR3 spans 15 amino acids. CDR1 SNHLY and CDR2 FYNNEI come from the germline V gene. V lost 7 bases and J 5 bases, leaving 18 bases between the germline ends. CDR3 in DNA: TGTGCCAGCAAATCCCAGGGAACGAGGGATCAGCCCCAGCATTTT. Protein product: CASKSQGTRDQPQHF.

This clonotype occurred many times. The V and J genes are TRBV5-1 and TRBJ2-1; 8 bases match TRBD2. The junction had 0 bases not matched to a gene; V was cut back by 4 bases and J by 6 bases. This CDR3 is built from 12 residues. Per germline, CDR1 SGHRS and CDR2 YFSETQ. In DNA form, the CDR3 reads TGCGCCAGCAGCCGGGAGGGCAATGAGCAGTTCTTC. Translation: CASSREGNEQFF.

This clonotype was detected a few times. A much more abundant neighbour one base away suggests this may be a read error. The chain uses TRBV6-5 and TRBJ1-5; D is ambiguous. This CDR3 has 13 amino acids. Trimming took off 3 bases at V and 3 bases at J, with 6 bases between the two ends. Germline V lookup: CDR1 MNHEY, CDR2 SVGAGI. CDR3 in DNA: TGTGCCAGCAGTTATGGGAACAATCAGCCCCAGCATTTT. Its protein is CASSYGNNQPQHF.

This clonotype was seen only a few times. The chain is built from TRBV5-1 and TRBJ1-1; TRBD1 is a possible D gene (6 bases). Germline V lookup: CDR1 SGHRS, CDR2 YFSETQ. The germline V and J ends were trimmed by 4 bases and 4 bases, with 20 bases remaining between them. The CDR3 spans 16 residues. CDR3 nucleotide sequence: TGCGCCAGCAGCCTGGTGGCCCTTCAGGGGTCCACTGAAGCTTTCTTT. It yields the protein CASSLVALQGSTEAFF.

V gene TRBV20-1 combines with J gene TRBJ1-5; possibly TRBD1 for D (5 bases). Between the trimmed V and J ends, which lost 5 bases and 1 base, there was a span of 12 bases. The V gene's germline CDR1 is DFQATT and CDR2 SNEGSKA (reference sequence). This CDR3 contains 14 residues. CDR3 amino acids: CSALPRGSNQPQHF. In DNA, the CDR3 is TGCAGTGCTCTCCCGAGGGGAAGCAATCAGCCCCAGCATTTT.

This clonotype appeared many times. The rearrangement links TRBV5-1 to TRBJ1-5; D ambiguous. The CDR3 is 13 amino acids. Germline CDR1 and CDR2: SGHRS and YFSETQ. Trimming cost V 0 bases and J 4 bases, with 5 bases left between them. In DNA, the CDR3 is TGCGCCAGCAGCTTGGAGGAGAATCAGCCCCAGCATTTT. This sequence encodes CASSLEENQPQHF. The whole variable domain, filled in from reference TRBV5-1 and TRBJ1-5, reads KAGVTQTPRYLIKTRGQQVTLSCSPISGHRSVSWYQQTPGQGLQFLFEYFSETQRNKGNFPGRFSGRQFSNSRSEMNVSTLELGDSALYLCASSLEENQPQHFGDGTRLSIL.

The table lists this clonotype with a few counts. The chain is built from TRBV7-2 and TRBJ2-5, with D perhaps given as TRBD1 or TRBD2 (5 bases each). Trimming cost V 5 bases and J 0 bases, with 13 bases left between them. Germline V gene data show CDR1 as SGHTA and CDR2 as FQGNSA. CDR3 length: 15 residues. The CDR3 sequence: CASSSVGTHQETQYF. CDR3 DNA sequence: TGTGCCAGCAGCAGTGTAGGGACCCACCAAGAGACCCAGTACTTC.

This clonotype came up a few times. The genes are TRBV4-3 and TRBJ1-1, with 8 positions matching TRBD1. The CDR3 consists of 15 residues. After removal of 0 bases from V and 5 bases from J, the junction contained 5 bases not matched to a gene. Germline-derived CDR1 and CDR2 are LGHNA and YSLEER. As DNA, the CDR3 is TGCGCCAGCAGCCAAGATCCACAGGGGGGGACTGAAGCTTTCTTT. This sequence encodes CASSQDPQGGTEAFF.

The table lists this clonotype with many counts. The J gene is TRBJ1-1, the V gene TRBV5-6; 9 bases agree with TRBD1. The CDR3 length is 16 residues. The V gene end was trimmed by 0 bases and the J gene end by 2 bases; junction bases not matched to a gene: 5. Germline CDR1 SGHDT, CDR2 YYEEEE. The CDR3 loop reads CASSLVGQGINTEAFF. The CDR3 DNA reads TGTGCCAGCAGCTTGGTTGGACAGGGGATCAACACTGAAGCTTTCTTT.

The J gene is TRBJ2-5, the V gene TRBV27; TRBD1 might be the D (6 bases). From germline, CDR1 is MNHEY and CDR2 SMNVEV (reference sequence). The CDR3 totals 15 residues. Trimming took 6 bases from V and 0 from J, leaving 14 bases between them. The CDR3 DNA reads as TGTGCCAGCAGATCAGGGGCCCTGTACCAAGAGACCCAGTACTTC. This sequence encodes CASRSGALYQETQYF.

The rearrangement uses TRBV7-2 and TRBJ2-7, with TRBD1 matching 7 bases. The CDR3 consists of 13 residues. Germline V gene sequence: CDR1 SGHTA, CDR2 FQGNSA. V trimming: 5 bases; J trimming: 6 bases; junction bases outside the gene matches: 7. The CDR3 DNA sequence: TGTGCCAGCAGCGAGAGGGGGCTGATCGAGCAGTACTTC. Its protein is CASSERGLIEQYF.

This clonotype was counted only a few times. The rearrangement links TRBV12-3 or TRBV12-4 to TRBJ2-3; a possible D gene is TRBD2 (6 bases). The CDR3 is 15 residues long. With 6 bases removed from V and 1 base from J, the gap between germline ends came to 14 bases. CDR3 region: CASSRLRGRTDTQYF. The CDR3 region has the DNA TGTGCCAGCAGCCGACTGCGGGGTCGCACAGATACGCAGTATTTT.

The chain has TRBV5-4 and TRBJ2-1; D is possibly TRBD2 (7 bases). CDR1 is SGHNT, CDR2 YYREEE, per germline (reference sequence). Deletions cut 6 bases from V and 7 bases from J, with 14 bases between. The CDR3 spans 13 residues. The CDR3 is CASTPGGLNEQFF. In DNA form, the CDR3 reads TGTGCCAGCACCCCCGGGGGGCTAAATGAGCAGTTCTTC.

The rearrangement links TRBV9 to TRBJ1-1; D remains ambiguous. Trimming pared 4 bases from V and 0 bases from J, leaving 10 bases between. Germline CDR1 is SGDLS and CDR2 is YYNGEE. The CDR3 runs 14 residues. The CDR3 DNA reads TGTGCCAGCAGCCCCCTGACACTGAACACTGAAGCTTTCTTT. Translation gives CASSPLTLNTEAFF. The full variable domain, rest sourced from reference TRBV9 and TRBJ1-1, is DSGVTQTPKHLITATGQRVTLRCSPRSGDLSVYWYQQSLDQGLQFLIQYYNGEERAKGNILERFSAQQFPDLHSELNLSSLELGDSALYFCASSPLTLNTEAFFGQGTRLTVV.

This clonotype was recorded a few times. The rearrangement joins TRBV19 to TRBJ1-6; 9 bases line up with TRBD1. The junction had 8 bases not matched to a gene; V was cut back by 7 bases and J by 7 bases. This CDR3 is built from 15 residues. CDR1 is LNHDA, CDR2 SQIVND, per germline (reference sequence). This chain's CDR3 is CASNSRDRENSPLHF. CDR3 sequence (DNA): TGTGCCAGTAACTCCCGGGACAGGGAAAATTCACCCCTCCACTTT.